Detailed here is one T cell receptor beta chain. What it recognizes is unknown. This sample was taken from a study of T cell repertoires in cytomegalovirus infection. General study results and limits: The cumulative frequency of public TCR beta families distinguished individuals who carried CMV together with the relevant HLA.

One entry per CDR3 protein results from TCRdb running MiXCR on the reads. The data contain 740,000 or so distinct CDR3 sequences, about a third of them seen just once; the ten biggest clones take up around 2.8%. The CDR3 extends over 17 amino acids. Between the trimmed V and J ends, which lost 4 bases and 10 bases, there was a span of 25 bases. CDR1 is LGHNA and CDR2 is YNFKEQ in the germline V gene. V and J are TRBV4-2 and TRBJ1-4; the D gene is possibly TRBD1 (5 bases). This TCR was recovered from a human donor in good health (CMV status not recorded). Some clones in this sample may be carry-over from other donors' samples. The sequenced sample was PBMCs. The CDR3 nucleotides are TGTGCCAGCAGCCCCCGGGACGGGTCCATAATGTCGGGAAAACTGTTTTTT. It translates to CASSPRDGSIMSGKLFF.